This T cell receptor (beta chain) was sequenced for a study of T-cell memory formation after mild COVID-19. Study results and caveats: Some responding clones appeared in pre-infection memory, suggesting cross-reactive memory joined.

Germline assignment: CDR1 SEHNR and CDR2 FQNEAQ (reference sequence). The CDR3 spans 13 residues. Trimming took 2 bases from V and 4 from J, leaving 9 bases between them. Constant-segment-primed 5'RACE gave TCR alpha and TCR beta cDNA libraries with sample barcodes and UMIs. MiXCR, applied by TCRdb to the 5' RACE reads, yields one record per CDR3 protein. The sample gives 65,000 to 90,000 distinct CDR3 sequences, roughly 14% of which show up once; 25% to 35% is in the top ten. This clonotype was picked up a small number of times. Its target is unknown. Material: PBMCs or a T cell subset sorted from them (not recorded which). The receptor was isolated from an adult woman who had mild COVID-19 (a few samples of this study predate the infection). Cell type and time point are not known. V gene TRBV7-9 combines with J gene TRBJ2-7; no reliable D call. The CDR3 DNA reads TGTGCCAGCAGCTTATGGAATACTTACGAGCAGTACTTC. It encodes CASSLWNTYEQYF.